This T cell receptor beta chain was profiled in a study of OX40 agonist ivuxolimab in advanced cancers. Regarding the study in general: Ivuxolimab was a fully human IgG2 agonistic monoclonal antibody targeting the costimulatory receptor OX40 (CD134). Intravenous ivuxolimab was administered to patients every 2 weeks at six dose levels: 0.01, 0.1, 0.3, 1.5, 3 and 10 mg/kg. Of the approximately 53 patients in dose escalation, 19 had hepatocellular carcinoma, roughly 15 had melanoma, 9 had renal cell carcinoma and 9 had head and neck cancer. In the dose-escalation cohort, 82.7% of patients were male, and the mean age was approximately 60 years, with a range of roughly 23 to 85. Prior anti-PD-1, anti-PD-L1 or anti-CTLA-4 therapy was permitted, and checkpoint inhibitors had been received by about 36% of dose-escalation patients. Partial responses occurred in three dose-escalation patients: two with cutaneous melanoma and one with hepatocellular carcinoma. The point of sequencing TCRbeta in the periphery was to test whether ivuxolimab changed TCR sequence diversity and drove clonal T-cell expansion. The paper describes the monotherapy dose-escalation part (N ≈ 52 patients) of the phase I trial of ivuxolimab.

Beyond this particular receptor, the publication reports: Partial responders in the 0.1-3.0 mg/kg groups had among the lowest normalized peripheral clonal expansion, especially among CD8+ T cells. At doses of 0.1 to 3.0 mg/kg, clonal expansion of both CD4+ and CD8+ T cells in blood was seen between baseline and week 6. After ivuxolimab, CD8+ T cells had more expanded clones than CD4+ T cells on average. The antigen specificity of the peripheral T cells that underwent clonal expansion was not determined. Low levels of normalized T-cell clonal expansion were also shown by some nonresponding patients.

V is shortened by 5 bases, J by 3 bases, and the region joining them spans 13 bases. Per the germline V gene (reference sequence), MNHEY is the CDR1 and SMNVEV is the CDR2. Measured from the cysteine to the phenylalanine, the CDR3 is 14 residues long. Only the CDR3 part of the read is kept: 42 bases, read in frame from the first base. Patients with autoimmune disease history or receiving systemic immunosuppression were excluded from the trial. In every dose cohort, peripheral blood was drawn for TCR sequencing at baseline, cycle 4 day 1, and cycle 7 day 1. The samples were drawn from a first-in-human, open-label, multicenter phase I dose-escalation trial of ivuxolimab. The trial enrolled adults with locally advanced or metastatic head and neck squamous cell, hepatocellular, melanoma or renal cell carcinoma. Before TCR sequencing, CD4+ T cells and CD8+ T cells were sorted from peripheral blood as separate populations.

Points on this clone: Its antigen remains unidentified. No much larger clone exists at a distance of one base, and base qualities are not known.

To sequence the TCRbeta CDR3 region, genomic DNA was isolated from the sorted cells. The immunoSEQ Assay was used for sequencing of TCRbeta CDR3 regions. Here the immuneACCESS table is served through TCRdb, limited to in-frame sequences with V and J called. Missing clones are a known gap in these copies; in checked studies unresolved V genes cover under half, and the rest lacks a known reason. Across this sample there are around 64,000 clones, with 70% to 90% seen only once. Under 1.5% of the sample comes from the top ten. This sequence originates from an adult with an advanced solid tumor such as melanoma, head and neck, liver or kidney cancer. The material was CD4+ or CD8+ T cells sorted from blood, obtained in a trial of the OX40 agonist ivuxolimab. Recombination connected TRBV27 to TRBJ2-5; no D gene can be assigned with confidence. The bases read TGTGCCAGCAGTCCCGGTGGGTGGAAAGAGACCCAGTACTTC. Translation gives CASSPGGWKETQYF.